Listed below are T cell receptor beta chains from one sample, sequenced in a study of blood T cell repertoires in COVID-19. Repertoires were generated with immunoSEQ multiplex PCR, while TCRdb's copy carries only in-frame clones and drops some. The repertoire holds roughly 100,000 clones, with around 86% as singletons. Material for sequencing was peripheral blood. The receptors were gathered from a man aged 45-60 years with acute or convalescent COVID-19. CDR3s include the opening cysteine and the closing phenylalanine or tryptophan. Fields, in order: J gene, CDR3 length, clone size, D gene, V gene, CDR3 protein, CDR3 DNA. The D gene is left open where the match is weak. The size of a clone is reported for some rows only, either as once, few or many, or as a class for expanded clones.

J: TRBJ2-7; length: 15; size: .; D: .; V: TRBV7-7; CDR3: CASSLAQGHIYEQYF; DNA: TGTGCTAGCAGCTTAGCCCAGGGACATATCTACGAGCAGTACTTC
J: TRBJ2-3; length: 15; size: .; D: TRBD1; V: TRBV28; CDR3: CASSPSGQGVDTQYF; DNA: TGTGCCAGCAGTCCCTCGGGACAGGGCGTTGATACGCAGTATTTT
J: TRBJ1-5; length: 14; size: .; D: .; V: TRBV11-2; CDR3: CASSLNRGNQPQHF; DNA: TGTGCCAGCAGCTTGAACAGGGGCAATCAGCCCCAGCATTTT
J: TRBJ2-1; length: 20; size: .; D: TRBD2; V: TRBV6-2/TRBV6-3; CDR3: CASSPPYPGTSGGGYNEQFF; DNA: TGTGCCAGCAGCCCACCCTACCCCGGGACTAGCGGGGGGGGGTACAATGAGCAGTTCTTC
J: TRBJ2-1; length: 14; size: .; D: .; V: TRBV18; CDR3: CASSPRGPPNEQFF; DNA: TGTGCCAGCTCACCACGAGGTCCCCCCAATGAGCAGTTCTTC
J: TRBJ2-3; length: 14; size: .; D: TRBD1; V: TRBV3-1/TRBV3-2; CDR3: CASRNRGNTDTQYF; DNA: TGTGCCAGCAGAAACAGGGGGAACACAGATACGCAGTATTTT
J: TRBJ2-2; length: 16; size: .; D: .; V: TRBV7-8; CDR3: CASSVDYALNTGELFF; DNA: TGTGCCAGCAGCGTCGACTACGCCCTTAACACCGGGGAGCTGTTTTTT
J: TRBJ1-1; length: 13; size: .; D: .; V: TRBV6-5; CDR3: CASTLTEGTEAFF; DNA: TGTGCCAGCACACTGACGGAGGGCACTGAAGCTTTCTTT
J: TRBJ2-1; length: 17; size: .; D: .; V: TRBV7-8; CDR3: CASSPTIFDRDFNEQFF; DNA: TGTGCCAGCAGCCCGACCATTTTCGACAGGGACTTTAATGAGCAGTTCTTC
J: TRBJ1-2; length: 13; size: few; D: .; V: TRBV7-2; CDR3: CASSLYGDYGYTF; DNA: TGTGCCAGCAGCTTATACGGAGACTATGGCTACACCTTC
J: TRBJ1-4; length: 15; size: .; D: .; V: TRBV4-1; CDR3: CASSQVEGPNEKLFF; DNA: TGCGCCAGCAGCCAAGTGGAGGGGCCTAATGAAAAACTGTTTTTT
J: TRBJ2-7; length: 13; size: .; D: .; V: TRBV3-1/TRBV3-2; CDR3: CASSPRQSYEQYF; DNA: TGTGCCAGCAGCCCCAGACAGAGCTACGAGCAGTACTTC
J: TRBJ2-1; length: 16; size: .; D: TRBD2; V: TRBV3-1/TRBV3-2; CDR3: CASSLGLAGVLNEQFF; DNA: TGTGCCAGCAGCCTAGGACTAGCGGGAGTATTGAATGAGCAGTTCTTC
J: TRBJ1-2; length: 15; size: .; D: TRBD1; V: TRBV5-6; CDR3: CASSHRAGGAYGYTF; DNA: TGTGCCAGCAGCCACCGGGCAGGGGGCGCCTATGGCTACACCTTC
J: TRBJ2-7; length: 14; size: .; D: .; V: TRBV27; CDR3: CASSFGRGVDEQYF; DNA: TGTGCCAGCAGTTTCGGCAGGGGAGTGGACGAGCAGTACTTC
J: TRBJ2-6; length: 16; size: .; D: TRBD2; V: TRBV24-1; CDR3: CATSDWEGSGANVLTF; DNA: TGTGCCACCAGTGACTGGGAGGGGTCTGGGGCCAACGTCCTGACTTTC
J: TRBJ2-2; length: 15; size: .; D: .; V: TRBV5-1; CDR3: CASSLDWAITGELFF; DNA: TGCGCCAGCAGCCTGGATTGGGCAATCACCGGGGAGCTGTTTTTT
J: TRBJ2-7; length: 13; size: .; D: .; V: TRBV27; CDR3: CASSLFLSDEQYF; DNA: TGTGCCAGCAGTTTATTTCTTAGCGACGAGCAGTACTTC
J: TRBJ2-1; length: 14; size: .; D: .; V: TRBV30; CDR3: CAWTEGSSYNEQFF; DNA: TGTGCCTGGACTGAGGGAAGCTCCTACAATGAGCAGTTCTTC
J: TRBJ2-5; length: 15; size: .; D: TRBD2; V: TRBV6-6; CDR3: CASLEIAGSQETQYF; DNA: TGTGCCAGCTTGGAGATAGCGGGGTCTCAAGAGACCCAGTACTTC
J: TRBJ1-1; length: 13; size: .; D: .; V: TRBV6-6; CDR3: CASKKQGNTEAFF; DNA: TGTGCCAGCAAAAAACAGGGGAACACTGAAGCTTTCTTT
J: TRBJ2-1; length: 15; size: .; D: TRBD2; V: TRBV11-2; CDR3: CASSQRTSLNNEQFF; DNA: TGTGCCAGCAGCCAAAGGACTAGCCTGAACAATGAGCAGTTCTTC
J: TRBJ2-7; length: 13; size: .; D: TRBD2; V: TRBV30; CDR3: CAWRPSGSYEQYF; DNA: TGTGCCTGGCGGCCTAGCGGATCCTACGAGCAGTACTTC
J: TRBJ1-1; length: 16; size: .; D: TRBD1; V: TRBV23-1; CDR3: CASSHGTGGGRTEAFF; DNA: TGCGCCAGCAGTCACGGGACAGGGGGTGGGAGGACTGAAGCTTTCTTT
J: TRBJ1-3; length: 14; size: few; D: TRBD1; V: TRBV13; CDR3: CASRWTGDGNTIYF; DNA: TGTGCCAGCAGGTGGACAGGGGATGGAAACACCATATATTTT
J: TRBJ2-2; length: 14; size: .; D: .; V: TRBV5-1; CDR3: CASSLAGGTGELFF; DNA: TGCGCCAGCAGCTTGGCCGGAGGCACCGGGGAGCTGTTTTTT
J: TRBJ1-2; length: 15; size: .; D: .; V: TRBV18; CDR3: CASSPPGALGYGYTF; DNA: TGTGCCAGCTCACCACCGGGGGCTTTGGGGTATGGCTACACCTTC
J: TRBJ2-7; length: 16; size: few; D: TRBD1; V: TRBV9; CDR3: CASSALLGDRGDEQYF; DNA: TGTGCCAGCAGCGCCCTCCTCGGGGACAGGGGCGACGAGCAGTACTTC
J: TRBJ2-7; length: 13; size: few; D: TRBD2; V: TRBV12-3/TRBV12-4; CDR3: CASRMGLVGEQYF; DNA: TGTGCCAGCAGGATGGGACTAGTTGGCGAGCAGTACTTC
J: TRBJ1-3; length: 15; size: .; D: .; V: TRBV7-9; CDR3: CASSVSPHPRNTIYF; DNA: TGTGCCAGCAGCGTTAGCCCTCATCCCAGAAACACCATATATTTT
J: TRBJ1-1; length: 14; size: .; D: .; V: TRBV5-4; CDR3: CASSLALLNTEAFF; DNA: TGTGCCAGCAGCTTGGCTCTCCTGAACACTGAAGCTTTCTTT
J: TRBJ2-7; length: 13; size: .; D: TRBD1; V: TRBV6-6; CDR3: CASSRDSPYEQYF; DNA: TGTGCCAGCAGTAGGGACAGTCCCTACGAGCAGTACTTC
J: TRBJ2-5; length: 16; size: .; D: TRBD2; V: TRBV7-9; CDR3: CASSPRAGGPLSAQYF; DNA: TGTGCCAGCAGCCCGAGAGCGGGGGGGCCTCTCTCGGCCCAGTACTTC
J: TRBJ1-3; length: 13; size: .; D: TRBD1; V: TRBV6-5; CDR3: CASSRTGRNTIYF; DNA: TGTGCCAGCAGTCGGACAGGGAGAAACACCATATATTTT
J: TRBJ2-1; length: 16; size: .; D: TRBD2; V: TRBV5-1; CDR3: CASSLAGTSGGNEQFF; DNA: TGCGCCAGCAGCTTGGCCGGGACTAGCGGGGGGAATGAGCAGTTCTTC
J: TRBJ2-2; length: 14; size: .; D: .; V: TRBV29-1; CDR3: CSVEGHWNTGELFF; DNA: TGCAGCGTTGAAGGACACTGGAACACCGGGGAGCTGTTTTTT
J: TRBJ2-3; length: 16; size: .; D: .; V: TRBV25-1; CDR3: CASSEFLEGTTDTQYF; DNA: TGTGCCAGCAGTGAATTTTTGGAGGGAACCACAGATACGCAGTATTTT
J: TRBJ1-2; length: 15; size: .; D: .; V: TRBV3-1/TRBV3-2; CDR3: CASSQRPDRVVGYTF; DNA: TGTGCCAGCAGCCAGAGGCCAGATCGAGTCGTTGGCTACACCTTC
J: TRBJ1-2; length: 15; size: .; D: TRBD1; V: TRBV28; CDR3: CASSDITGTAYGYTF; DNA: TGTGCCAGCAGTGACATAACCGGGACAGCTTATGGCTACACCTTC
J: TRBJ2-3; length: 14; size: .; D: .; V: TRBV9; CDR3: CASSASSGTDTQYF; DNA: TGTGCCAGCAGCGCCTCTAGCGGCACAGATACGCAGTATTTT
J: TRBJ2-1; length: 20; size: .; D: TRBD2; V: TRBV5-1; CDR3: CASSLGLAGIRGSSYNEQFF; DNA: TGCGCCAGCAGCTTGGGACTAGCGGGAATCAGGGGAAGCTCCTACAATGAGCAGTTCTTC
J: TRBJ2-3; length: 16; size: .; D: TRBD1; V: TRBV6-5; CDR3: CASSLQGALGTDTQYF; DNA: TGTGCCAGCAGTTTGCAGGGGGCTCTAGGCACAGATACGCAGTATTTT
J: TRBJ1-3; length: 15; size: .; D: .; V: TRBV1; CDR3: CTSSEGPHSLHTIYF; DNA: TGCACCAGCAGCGAAGGCCCCCACTCGTTACACACCATATATTTT
J: TRBJ1-6; length: 15; size: .; D: TRBD1; V: TRBV5-1; CDR3: CASSLGDSARDPLHF; DNA: TGCGCCAGCAGCTTGGGGGACAGCGCCCGGGATCCCCTCCACTTT